These 11 T cell receptor beta chains originate from one sample sequenced in a study of T cell changes during pregnancy in multiple sclerosis. Sequencing used immunoSEQ multiplex PCR; TCRdb keeps in-frame clones, though not all of them. The sample includes 70,000 to 95,000 clones, about 94% of them seen just once. Sequencing used peripheral blood, obtained after pregnancy. The receptors come from a female donor in good health, enrolled as a control in a pregnancy study.

The V gene is TRBV23-1, the J gene TRBJ2-1, with 9 bases lining up with TRBD2. TRBV23-1 is an open reading frame whose function is uncertain. With 8 bases clipped from V and 3 bases from J, the junction kept 14 bases outside the gene matches. CDR3 length: 17 residues. CDR3 sequence (DNA): TGCGCCAGCGGAAATTTTTTAGCGGGAGCCTTCTACAATGAGCAGTTCTTC. This encodes CASGNFLAGAFYNEQFF.

The rearrangement uses TRBV5-6 and TRBJ2-5; 12 nucleotides align to TRBD2. The CDR3 has 15 amino acids. Germline V gene sequence: CDR1 SGHDT, CDR2 YYEEEE. The J segment lost 3 bases and the V segment lost 4 bases, leaving 4 bases of the junction unmatched. The CDR3 is CASSKRLAGEETQYF. The DNA for the CDR3 is TGTGCCAGCAGCAAGAGACTAGCGGGAGAAGAGACCCAGTACTTC.

The J gene is TRBJ2-3, the V gene TRBV6-1; no reliable D call. The V gene lost 0 bases and the J gene lost 5 bases, with 6 bases spanning the gap. This CDR3 spans 13 amino acids. The V gene's germline CDR1 is MNHNS and CDR2 SASEGT. The CDR3 region has the DNA TGTGCCAGCAGTGAAGCCCCGCGAGATACGCAGTATTTT. Its protein is CASSEAPRDTQYF.

The chain links TRBV27 to TRBJ2-5; no reliable D call. The CDR3 extends over 13 amino acids. V lost 3 bases and J 4 bases, leaving 9 bases between the germline ends. The germline CDR1 and CDR2 sequences are MNHEY and SMNVEV (reference sequence). CDR3 DNA: TGTGCCAGCAGTTTTTTTGGCGGAGAGACCCAGTACTTC. Amino acid sequence: CASSFFGGETQYF.

In this sample, this clone turned up once. For the CDR3, the DNA is TGTGCCAGCAGTTACTCTGGACAGTCGAACTCCTACGAGCAGTACTTC. Its protein is CASSYSGQSNSYEQYF. The chain couples TRBV6-6 to TRBJ2-7; D possibly corresponds to TRBD1 (6 bases). The CDR3 loop spans 16 amino acids. Trimming took off 0 bases at V and 0 bases at J, with 12 bases between the two ends. Germline V gene sequence: CDR1 MNHNY, CDR2 SVGAGI (reference sequence).

The chain has TRBV5-1 and TRBJ2-5; a weak D match, TRBD2 (6 bases). Germline-derived CDR1 and CDR2 are SGHRS and YFSETQ. The V end lost 4 bases, the J end lost 4 bases, and 11 bases lay between the germline ends. The CDR3 covers 13 residues. CDR3 DNA sequence: TGCGCCAGCAGCCGGGACTCCTCAGAGACCCAGTACTTC. This translates into CASSRDSSETQYF.

The rearrangement uses TRBV5-1 and TRBJ1-1; 9 bases agree with TRBD1. The V gene end was trimmed by 5 bases and the J gene end by 3 bases; junction bases not matched to a gene: 5. This CDR3 is 14 amino acids long. Germline-derived CDR1 and CDR2 are SGHRS and YFSETQ. CDR3 sequence reads: CASRIQGADTEAFF. The CDR3 coding sequence is TGCGCCAGCAGGATACAGGGGGCGGACACTGAAGCTTTCTTT. Variable domain in full (rest from reference TRBV5-1 and TRBJ1-1): KAGVTQTPRYLIKTRGQQVTLSCSPISGHRSVSWYQQTPGQGLQFLFEYFSETQRNKGNFPGRFSGRQFSNSRSEMNVSTLELGDSALYLCASRIQGADTEAFFGQGTRLTVV.

This chain links TRBV13 with TRBJ2-3; D remains ambiguous. This CDR3 region has 13 residues. Germline-derived CDR1 and CDR2 are PRHDT and FYEKMQ (reference sequence). V dropped 2 bases and J dropped 0 bases, with 3 bases sitting between them. CDR3 nucleotide sequence: TGTGCCAGCAGCTTACCAAGCACAGATACGCAGTATTTT. Amino acid sequence: CASSLPSTDTQYF.

The J gene is TRBJ2-5, the V gene TRBV2; 7 nucleotides align to TRBD1. The CDR3 has 14 residues. The V and J ends lost 6 bases and 2 bases, in that order; junction bases with no gene match: 6. Per germline, CDR1 SNHLY and CDR2 FYNNEI. CDR3 amino acids: CASRPDRLQETQYF. The DNA of the CDR3 is TGTGCCAGCAGGCCGGACAGGTTGCAAGAGACCCAGTACTTC. Full variable domain (outside the CDR3, taken from reference TRBV2 and TRBJ2-5): EPEVTQTPSHQVTQMGQEVILRCVPISNHLYFYWYRQILGQKVEFLVSFYNNEISEKSEIFDDQFSVERPDGSNFTLKIRSTKLEDSAMYFCASRPDRLQETQYFGPGTRLLVL.

The rearrangement links TRBV19 to TRBJ2-7; 9 bases map to TRBD1. This CDR3 spans 15 amino acids. V trimming: 4 bases; J trimming: 4 bases; junction bases outside the gene matches: 8. Germline CDR1 LNHDA, CDR2 SQIVND (reference sequence). This chain's CDR3 is CASSTGTGSAYEQYF. CDR3 nucleotides: TGTGCCAGTAGTACTGGGACAGGGAGTGCGTACGAGCAGTACTTC.

The rearrangement links TRBV5-4 to TRBJ1-2, with 9 bases fitting TRBD1. V gave up 0 bases and J gave up 4 bases; unmatched junction bases: 7. This CDR3 contains 16 residues. The germline V gene encodes CDR1 SGHNT and CDR2 YYREEE (reference sequence). Here the CDR3 reads CASSLANRGRAYGYTF. The CDR3 region has the DNA TGTGCCAGCAGCTTGGCCAACAGGGGGCGAGCCTATGGCTACACCTTC.